One and the same sample provided the 30 T cell receptor beta chains below, sequenced in a study of cytomegalovirus exposure and HLA in healthy donors (dated by TCRdb to about 2017). The method was the immunoSEQ multiplex PCR assay. The multiplex PCR relied on a mix of 60 forward primers for TCR Vbeta segments and 13 reverse primers for TCR Jbeta segments. TCRdb stores this immuneACCESS table with in-frame sequences only. Part of the clones is absent; in the studies checked, under half of the shortfall reflects unresolved V genes, and no reason is known for the rest. The sample records about 130,000 clones, about 85% of which are singletons. Under 2% of the sample rests with the top ten. The sample comprised PBMCs. The receptor source for this set is a boy aged 10-17 years in good health and CMV-seronegative.

The chain has TRBV27 and TRBJ2-1; maybe TRBD1 (6 bases). The length of the CDR3 is 16 residues. Trimming took off 4 bases at V and 7 bases at J, with 20 bases between the two ends. Germline V gene data show CDR1 as MNHEY and CDR2 as SMNVEV (reference sequence). The DNA for the CDR3 is TGTGCCAGCAGTTCTCCTCAGGGGCCCCATAGGAATGAGCAGTTCTTC. It codes for CASSSPQGPHRNEQFF.

The chain recombines TRBV7-6 with TRBJ2-7; D call uncertain. V lost 1 base and J 5 bases, leaving 9 bases between the germline ends. The CDR3 totals 13 residues. Germline CDR1 and CDR2: SGHVS and FNYEAQ. This chain's CDR3 is CASSLGGWNEQYF. The CDR3 coding sequence is TGTGCCAGCAGCTTAGGCGGTTGGAACGAGCAGTACTTC.

The rearrangement links TRBV7-9 to TRBJ1-2; D is unclear. The CDR3 contains 13 residues. Trimming took off 5 bases at V and 7 bases at J, with 14 bases between the two ends. Germline assignment: CDR1 SEHNR and CDR2 FQNEAQ (reference sequence). CDR3 nucleotides: TGTGCCAGCAGCACCACAGATCCGCGTGGCTACACCTTC. Its translation: CASSTTDPRGYTF.

V is TRBV10-3 and J is TRBJ2-2, with TRBD1 matching over 7 bases. This CDR3 contains 13 residues. Germline V gene sequence: CDR1 ENHRY, CDR2 SYGVKD. The V and J ends lost 4 bases and 9 bases, in that order; junction bases with no gene match: 5. CDR3 amino acids: CAISARQGRELFF. The CDR3 DNA sequence: TGTGCCATCAGTGCGCGACAGGGAAGGGAGCTGTTTTTT.

J is TRBJ2-7 and V is TRBV30; D is undetermined. V lost 1 base to trimming and J lost 1 base, with 2 bases between them. The CDR3 has 11 residues. The germline V gene has CDR1 GTSNPN and CDR2 SVGIG (reference sequence). CDR3 DNA: TGTGCCTGGAGTGCGTCCTACGAGCAGTACTTC. The encoded protein is CAWSASYEQYF.

This clone occurred a few times. This chain links TRBV5-1 with TRBJ2-1; TRBD1 matches 9 bases. Germline V gives CDR1 SGHRS, CDR2 YFSETQ. Trimming cost V 2 bases and J 2 bases; bases outside gene matches: 2. This CDR3 has 15 residues. CDR3 sequence reads: CASSLDRGAYNEQFF. The DNA of the CDR3 is TGCGCCAGCAGCTTAGACAGGGGGGCCTACAATGAGCAGTTCTTC.

The genes are TRBV7-2 and TRBJ2-3; 8 positions agree with TRBD2. This CDR3 has 15 amino acids. Losses at the gene ends were 1 base for V and 5 bases for J; bases not matched to a gene: 5. Germline assignment: CDR1 SGHTA and CDR2 FQGNSA. The CDR3 DNA follows: TGTGCCAGCAGCTTAGGAGCGGGGGTTGGAGATACGCAGTATTTT. Its translation is CASSLGAGVGDTQYF.

This chain joins TRBV5-6 and TRBJ2-5; 8 nucleotides match TRBD1. The CDR3 is 12 amino acids. V was clipped by 5 bases and J by 7 bases; unmatched bases: 4. Germline V CDR1 and CDR2: SGHDT, YYEEEE. The CDR3 here is CASSQGAGTQYF. Here the CDR3 DNA reads TGTGCCAGCAGTCAGGGGGCAGGGACCCAGTACTTC. Using reference TRBV5-6 and TRBJ2-5 for the parts outside the CDR3, the full variable domain is DAGVTQSPTHLIKTRGQQVTLRCSPKSGHDTVSWYQQALGQGPQFIFQYYEEEERQRGNFPDRFSGHQFPNYSSELNVNALLLGDSALYLCASSQGAGTQYFGPGTRLLVL.

This clone was observed a single time. J is TRBJ2-3 and V is TRBV5-4; 7 positions match TRBD2. Looked up from germline, CDR1 is SGHNT and CDR2 is YYREEE (reference sequence). This CDR3 region has 13 residues. After removal of 2 bases from V and 3 bases from J, the junction contained 0 bases not matched to a gene. DNA for the CDR3: TGTGCCAGCAGCTTAGCGGGAACAGATACGCAGTATTTT. Protein sequence: CASSLAGTDTQYF.

This sequence joins TRBV5-1 and TRBJ1-1; TRBD1 agrees at 7 bases. The CDR3 length is 14 residues. CDR1 is SGHRS, CDR2 YFSETQ, per germline. V was pared by 4 bases and J by 3 bases, with 6 bases of the junction left unmatched. This CDR3 is CASSVAGGYTEAFF. The CDR3 region has the DNA TGCGCCAGCAGCGTGGCAGGGGGGTACACTGAAGCTTTCTTT.

This clone was counted a single time. The V gene is TRBV29-1, the J gene TRBJ2-5; 8 bases match TRBD1. The closer fit of TRBJ2-7 to the DNA end suggests the J call may be wrong. This CDR3 has 12 residues. Germline V gives CDR1 SQVTM, CDR2 ANQGSEA. CDR3 sequence: CSGHAGGSEQYF. CDR3 coding DNA: TGCAGCGGACACGCAGGGGGCTCCGAGCAGTACTTC.

CDR3 residues: CASSFSAGVAGELFF. The CDR3 nucleotides read TGCGCCAGCAGCTTTTCTGCGGGAGTGGCCGGGGAGCTGTTTTTT. This rearrangement joins TRBV5-1 to TRBJ2-2, with 7 bases matching TRBD2. This CDR3 is built from 15 residues. Germline-derived CDR1 and CDR2 are SGHRS and YFSETQ. V shed 2 bases and J 6 bases; nucleotides not matched to a gene: 7.

The V and J genes are TRBV19 and TRBJ1-2; 7 bases are shared with TRBD1. The J segment lost 6 bases and the V segment lost 4 bases, leaving 5 bases of the junction unmatched. CDR1 LNHDA and CDR2 SQIVND come from the germline V gene (reference sequence). The CDR3 extends over 13 amino acids. CDR3: CASSNDRADGYTF. CDR3 nucleotide sequence: TGTGCCAGTAGTAACGACAGGGCCGATGGCTACACCTTC.

The rearrangement uses TRBV7-9 and TRBJ2-3; 13 positions agree with TRBD2. CDR3 size: 15 residues. J was trimmed by 5 bases and V by 8 bases; bases with no gene match: 7. Germline V lookup: CDR1 SEHNR, CDR2 FQNEAQ (reference sequence). CDR3 protein: CASDKTSGGIDTQYF. CDR3 DNA: TGTGCCAGCGATAAGACTAGCGGGGGGATAGATACGCAGTATTTT.

The chain is built from TRBV9 and TRBJ2-1; possible D gene TRBD2, 5 bases. V lost 2 bases and J lost 8, with 17 bases in between. Germline V lookup: CDR1 SGDLS, CDR2 YYNGEE. The CDR3 totals 15 residues. This CDR3 reads CASSVSGIRQDEQFF. Here the CDR3 DNA reads TGTGCCAGCAGCGTCTCCGGGATCCGCCAGGATGAGCAGTTCTTC.

V usage is TRBV5-4 and J usage is TRBJ1-2; TRBD1 aligns across 7 bases. Germline loops: CDR1 SGHNT, CDR2 YYREEE (reference sequence). The CDR3 sequence is 12 residues long. Germline trimming cut 4 bases from V and 4 bases from J; bases unmatched to any gene: 1. The CDR3 sequence: CASSRDSYGYTF. Here the CDR3 DNA reads TGTGCCAGCAGCCGGGACAGCTATGGCTACACCTTC.

This rearrangement joins TRBV18 to TRBJ2-7, with TRBD1 as a possible D gene (6 bases). The germline V gene has CDR1 KGHSH and CDR2 LQKENI. The CDR3 covers 15 residues. Trimming removed 2 bases at V and 0 bases at J, with 11 bases between. The CDR3 loop is CASSPGGHSSYEQYF. CDR3 coding DNA: TGTGCCAGCTCACCAGGGGGACATAGCTCCTACGAGCAGTACTTC.

The rearrangement joins TRBV18 to TRBJ1-2; D unresolved. The length of the CDR3 is 18 residues. Trimming cost V 1 base and J 4 bases, with 22 bases left between them. CDR1 is KGHSH and CDR2 is LQKENI in the germline V gene. CDR3 region: CASSPLFRETNPLYGYTF. The DNA of the CDR3 is TGTGCCAGCTCACCACTATTCCGAGAGACAAACCCCCTCTATGGCTACACCTTC.

The chain has TRBV21-1 and TRBJ2-2; the tabulated D call, TRBD1, remains unverified against the DNA. TRBV21-1 has pseudogene status. This CDR3 has 14 residues. In DNA, the CDR3 is TGTGCCAGCAGGCAGGGGAGAAGCTCCGGGGAGCTGTTTTTT. It encodes CASRQGRSSGELFF.

The sample holds a few counts of this clone. The rearrangement uses TRBV4-3 and TRBJ2-1; 7 nucleotides agree with TRBD2. V was pared by 4 bases and J by 1 base, with 4 bases of the junction left unmatched. The CDR3 is 15 residues long. The V gene's germline CDR1 is LGHNA and CDR2 YSLEER. The CDR3 here is CASSLGGSSYNEQFF. In nucleotides, the CDR3 is TGCGCCAGCAGCCTTGGCGGGAGTTCCTACAATGAGCAGTTCTTC.

The genes are TRBV7-2 and TRBJ2-7; D not certain. This CDR3 comprises 12 residues. Trimming shortened V by 4 bases and J by 0 bases, and 4 bases separated the two germline ends. CDR1 and CDR2 from the germline V gene are SGHTA and FQGNSA. The CDR3 loop reads CASSSNSYEQYF. The DNA for the CDR3 is TGTGCCAGCAGCTCCAACTCCTACGAGCAGTACTTC.

This chain links TRBV27 with TRBJ1-2; D gene unclear. The CDR3 runs to 13 residues. The V gene's germline CDR1 is MNHEY and CDR2 SMNVEV (reference sequence). The ends were cut back, 5 bases at V and 4 bases at J, with 11 bases in the middle. The CDR3 sequence: CASSTQAGYGYTF. The CDR3, as DNA: TGTGCCAGCAGTACCCAAGCGGGCTATGGCTACACCTTC.

The chain employs TRBV10-3 and TRBJ1-5, with 7 bases matching TRBD1. V gave up 3 bases and J gave up 1 base; unmatched junction bases: 12. This CDR3 has 18 amino acids. Per the germline V gene, CDR1 is ENHRY and CDR2 is SYGVKD. This CDR3 is CAISDVLGTALSNQPQHF. The CDR3 coding sequence is TGTGCCATCAGTGACGTGCTAGGGACAGCCCTAAGCAATCAGCCCCAGCATTTT.

This rearrangement joins TRBV2 to TRBJ1-5; a possible D gene is TRBD1 (6 bases). This CDR3 is built from 15 residues. Germline CDR1 is SNHLY and CDR2 is FYNNEI. V was clipped by 0 bases and J by 11 bases, with 17 bases between them. DNA of the CDR3: TGTGCCAGCAGTGAAGCGCTTGGGCCCCAGGGGACCCAGCATTTT. Its translation is CASSEALGPQGTQHF.

The chain uses TRBV30 and TRBJ2-7; D may be TRBD1 (5 bases). CDR1 and CDR2 from the germline V gene are GTSNPN and SVGIG (reference sequence). The germline V and J ends were trimmed by 0 bases and 3 bases, with 12 bases remaining between them. CDR3 length: 14 amino acids. CDR3 sequence reads: CAWSVLPDIYEQYF. The CDR3 DNA sequence: TGTGCCTGGAGTGTACTGCCGGACATCTACGAGCAGTACTTC.

The chain recombines TRBV7-2 with TRBJ1-2, with D hard to call. The CDR3 runs to 15 residues. Germline CDR1 is SGHTA and CDR2 is FQGNSA. V was cut by 0 bases and J by 2 bases, with 10 bases left in between. CDR3 nucleotide sequence: TGTGCCAGCAGCTTAGCGAACCTACCCAACTATGGCTACACCTTC. This encodes CASSLANLPNYGYTF.

The chain joins TRBV7-9 to TRBJ2-4, with D uncertain. The length of the CDR3 is 15 residues. The V gene lost 0 bases and the J gene lost 0 bases, with 6 bases spanning the gap. Germline V gives CDR1 SEHNR, CDR2 FQNEAQ (reference sequence). CDR3 nucleotide sequence: TGTGCCAGCAGCTTAGCATCTGTAGCCAAAAACATTCAGTACTTC. Protein product: CASSLASVAKNIQYF. The entire variable domain, with the rest obtained from reference TRBV7-9 and TRBJ2-4, is as follows: DTGVSQNPRHKITKRGQNVTFRCDPISEHNRLYWYRQTLGQGPEFLTYFQNEAQLEKSRLLSDRFSAERPKGSFSTLEIQRTEQGDSAMYLCASSLASVAKNIQYFGAGTRLSVL.

V usage is TRBV29-1 and J usage is TRBJ1-2; tentatively, D is TRBD1 (5 bases). The germline V gene encodes CDR1 SQVTM and CDR2 ANQGSEA. Trimming cost V 6 bases and J 7 bases, with 12 bases left between them. The CDR3 covers 11 residues. The CDR3 coding sequence is TGCAGCGTAGATACCAGGGTTGGCTACACCTTC. It yields the protein CSVDTRVGYTF. The full variable domain, in which reference TRBV29-1 and TRBJ1-2 provide the parts outside the CDR3, is SAVISQKPSRDICQRGTSLTIQCQVDSQVTMMFWYRQQPGQSLTLIATANQGSEATYESGFVIDKFPISRPNLTFSTLTVSNMSPEDSSIYLCSVDTRVGYTFGSGTRLTVV.

The V gene is TRBV27, the J gene TRBJ2-7, with D maybe TRBD1 (6 bases). V lost 6 bases and J 2 bases, leaving 17 bases between the germline ends. The CDR3 contains 15 residues. Germline CDR1 MNHEY, CDR2 SMNVEV (reference sequence). The CDR3 DNA follows: TGTGCCAGCAGGTCCGGGACATCAACTCCCTACGAGCAGTACTTC. Translating it yields CASRSGTSTPYEQYF.

As to this clone: The junction does not match germline at one end; this may be a read error. V gene TRBV6-5 combines with J gene TRBJ1-2; TRBD1 matches at 9 bases. CDR1 and CDR2 from the germline V gene are MNHEY and SVGAGI. This CDR3 spans 15 amino acids. The CDR3 sequence is CASSSTGQGSYGYPF. The CDR3 nucleotides read TGTGCCAGCAGTTCCACCGGACAGGGGAGCTATGGCTACCCCTTC.